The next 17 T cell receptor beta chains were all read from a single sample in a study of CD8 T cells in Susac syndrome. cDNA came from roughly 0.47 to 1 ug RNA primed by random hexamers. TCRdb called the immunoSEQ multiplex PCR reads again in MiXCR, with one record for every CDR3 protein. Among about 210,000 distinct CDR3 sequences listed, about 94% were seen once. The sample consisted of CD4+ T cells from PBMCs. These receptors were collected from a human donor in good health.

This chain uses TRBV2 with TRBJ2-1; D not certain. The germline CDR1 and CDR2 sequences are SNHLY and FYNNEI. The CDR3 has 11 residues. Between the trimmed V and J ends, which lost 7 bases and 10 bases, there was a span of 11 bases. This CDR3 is CASTPRSEQFF. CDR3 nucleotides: TGTGCCAGCACCCCAAGGTCGGAGCAGTTCTTC.

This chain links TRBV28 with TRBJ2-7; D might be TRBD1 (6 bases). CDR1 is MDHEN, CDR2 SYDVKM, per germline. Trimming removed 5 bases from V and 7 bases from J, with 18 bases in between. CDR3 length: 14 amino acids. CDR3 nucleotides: TGTGCCAGCAGTCGACAGGTAGAGTTAGGGGAGCAGTACTTC. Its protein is CASSRQVELGEQYF.

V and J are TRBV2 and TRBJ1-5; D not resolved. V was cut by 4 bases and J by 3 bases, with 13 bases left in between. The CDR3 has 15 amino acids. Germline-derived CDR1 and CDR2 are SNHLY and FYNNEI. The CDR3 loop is CASSAGMGINQPQHF. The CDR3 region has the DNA TGTGCCAGCAGTGCAGGAATGGGGATCAATCAGCCCCAGCATTTT.

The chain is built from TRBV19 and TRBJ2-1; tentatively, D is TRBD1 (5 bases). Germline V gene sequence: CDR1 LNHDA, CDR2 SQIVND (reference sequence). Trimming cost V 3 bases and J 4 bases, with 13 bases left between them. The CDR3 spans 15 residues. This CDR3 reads CASSIAGDSYNEQFF. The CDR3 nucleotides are TGTGCCAGTAGTATCGCAGGAGACAGTTACAATGAGCAGTTCTTC.

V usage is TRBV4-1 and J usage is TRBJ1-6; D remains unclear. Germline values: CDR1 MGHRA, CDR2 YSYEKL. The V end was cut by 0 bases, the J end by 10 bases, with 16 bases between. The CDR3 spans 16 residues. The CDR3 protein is CASSQEGMGPRSPLHF. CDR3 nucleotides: TGCGCCAGCAGCCAAGAAGGAATGGGTCCACGCTCACCCCTCCACTTT.

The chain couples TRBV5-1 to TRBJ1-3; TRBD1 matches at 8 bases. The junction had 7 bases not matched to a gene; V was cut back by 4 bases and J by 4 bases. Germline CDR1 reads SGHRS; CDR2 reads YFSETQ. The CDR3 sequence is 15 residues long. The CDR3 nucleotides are TGCGCCAGCAGCCGGCCAGGGGGCGAAGGAAACACCATATATTTT. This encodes CASSRPGGEGNTIYF.

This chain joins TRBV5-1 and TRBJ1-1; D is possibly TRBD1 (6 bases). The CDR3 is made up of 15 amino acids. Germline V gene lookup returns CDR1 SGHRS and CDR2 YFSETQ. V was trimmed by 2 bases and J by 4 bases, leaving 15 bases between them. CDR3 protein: CASSFSGTMITEAFF. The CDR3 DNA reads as TGCGCCAGCAGCTTTTCCGGGACAATGATCACTGAAGCTTTCTTT.

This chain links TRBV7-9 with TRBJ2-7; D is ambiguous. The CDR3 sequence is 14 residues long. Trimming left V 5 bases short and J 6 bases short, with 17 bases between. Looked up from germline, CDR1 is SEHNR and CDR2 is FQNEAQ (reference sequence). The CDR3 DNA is TGTGCCAGCAGCCCGGCCGAAAACGCCCTCGAGCAGTACTTC. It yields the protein CASSPAENALEQYF. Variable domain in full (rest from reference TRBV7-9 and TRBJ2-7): DTGVSQNPRHKITKRGQNVTFRCDPISEHNRLYWYRQTLGQGPEFLTYFQNEAQLEKSRLLSDRFSAERPKGSFSTLEIQRTEQGDSAMYLCASSPAENALEQYFGPGTRLTVT.

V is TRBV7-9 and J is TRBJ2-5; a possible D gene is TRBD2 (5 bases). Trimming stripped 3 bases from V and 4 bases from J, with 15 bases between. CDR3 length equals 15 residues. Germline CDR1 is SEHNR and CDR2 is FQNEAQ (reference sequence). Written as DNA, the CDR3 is TGTGCCAGCAGCTTTCCCGGCCGGGGTAGAGAGACCCAGTACTTC. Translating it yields CASSFPGRGRETQYF.

For the CDR3, the DNA is TGTGCCAGCAGCCGCAGATCCCTCGGCACTGAAGCTTTCTTT. As protein: CASSRRSLGTEAFF. This chain links TRBV3-1 with TRBJ1-1; no firm D call. The germline V gene has CDR1 LGHDT and CDR2 YNNKEL (reference sequence). There are 14 residues in the CDR3. V was cut by 4 bases and J by 4 bases, with 13 bases left in between.

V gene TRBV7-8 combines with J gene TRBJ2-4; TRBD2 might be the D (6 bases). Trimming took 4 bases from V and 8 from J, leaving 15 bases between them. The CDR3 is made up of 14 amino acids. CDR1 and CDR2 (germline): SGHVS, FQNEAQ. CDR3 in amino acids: CASSSSSWGDIQYF. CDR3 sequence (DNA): TGTGCCAGCAGCTCGTCGAGCTGGGGGGACATTCAGTACTTC.

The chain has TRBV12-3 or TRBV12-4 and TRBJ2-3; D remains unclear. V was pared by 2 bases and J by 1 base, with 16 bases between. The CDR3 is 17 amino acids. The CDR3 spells CASSLYGFGPRTDTQYF. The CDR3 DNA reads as TGTGCCAGCAGTTTATATGGGTTTGGTCCTCGCACAGATACGCAGTATTTT.

Here the CDR3 DNA reads TGCGCCAGCAGCCCAGAGCGGGCCAATGAGCAGTTCTTC. Protein: CASSPERANEQFF. This chain links TRBV5-1 with TRBJ2-1; the D gene is possibly TRBD2 (6 bases). The germline CDR1 and CDR2 sequences are SGHRS and YFSETQ. Trimming left V 4 bases short and J 6 bases short, with 11 bases between. The length of the CDR3 is 13 residues.

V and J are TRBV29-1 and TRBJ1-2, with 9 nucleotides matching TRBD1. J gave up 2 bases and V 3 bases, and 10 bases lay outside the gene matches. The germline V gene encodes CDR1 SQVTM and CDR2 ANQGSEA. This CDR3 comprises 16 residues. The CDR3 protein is CSVEGGPGTGNYGYTF. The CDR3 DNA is TGCAGCGTTGAGGGGGGGCCCGGGACAGGGAACTATGGCTACACCTTC.

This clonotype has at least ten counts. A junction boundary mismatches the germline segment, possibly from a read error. The CDR3 DNA reads TGTGCCAGCAGCTTCCAAGAGACCCAGTACTTC. It yields the protein CASSFQETQYF. The chain recombines TRBV5-1 with TRBJ2-5, with D uncertain. This CDR3 region has 11 residues. From germline, CDR1 is SGHRS and CDR2 YFSETQ.

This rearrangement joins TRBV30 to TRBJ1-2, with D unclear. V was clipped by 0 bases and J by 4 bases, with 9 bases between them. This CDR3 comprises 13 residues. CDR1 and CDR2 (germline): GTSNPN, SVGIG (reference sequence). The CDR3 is CAWSVGRTYGYTF. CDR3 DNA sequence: TGTGCCTGGAGTGTAGGCCGAACCTATGGCTACACCTTC.

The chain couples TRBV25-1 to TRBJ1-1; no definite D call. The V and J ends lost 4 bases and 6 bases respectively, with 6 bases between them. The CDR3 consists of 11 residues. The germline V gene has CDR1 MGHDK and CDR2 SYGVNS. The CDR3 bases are TGTGCCAGCAGTGCTGGGGCTGAAGCTTTCTTT. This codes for CASSAGAEAFF. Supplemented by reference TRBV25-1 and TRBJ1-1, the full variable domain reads EADIYQTPRYLVIGTGKKITLECSQTMGHDKMYWYQQDPGMELHLIHYSYGVNSTEKGDLSSESTVSRIRTEHFPLTLESARPSHTSQYLCASSAGAEAFFGQGTRLTVV.